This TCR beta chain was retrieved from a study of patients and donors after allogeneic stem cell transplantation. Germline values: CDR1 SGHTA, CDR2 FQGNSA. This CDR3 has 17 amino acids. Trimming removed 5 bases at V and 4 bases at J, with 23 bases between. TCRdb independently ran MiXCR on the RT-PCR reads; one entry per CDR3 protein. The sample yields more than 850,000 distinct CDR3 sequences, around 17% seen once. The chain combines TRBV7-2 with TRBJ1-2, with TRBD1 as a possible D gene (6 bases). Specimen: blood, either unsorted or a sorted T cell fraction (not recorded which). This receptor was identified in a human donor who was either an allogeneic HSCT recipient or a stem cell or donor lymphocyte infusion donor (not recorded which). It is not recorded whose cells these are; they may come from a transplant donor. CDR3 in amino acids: CASSPKGGGGSIYGYTF. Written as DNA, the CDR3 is TGTGCCAGCAGCCCCAAGGGGGGCGGGGGCAGTATCTATGGCTACACCTTC.